These 10 T cell receptor beta chains were all obtained from the same sample, sequenced in a study of CD8 T cells in ankylosing spondylitis. MiXCR, run by TCRdb on the 5' RACE reads, gives a single entry per CDR3 protein. The sample holds roughly 150,000 distinct CDR3 sequences, under 35% seen once. The sequencing input was synovial fluid, either unsorted or a sorted T cell fraction (not recorded which). These TCRs come from a male donor with ankylosing spondylitis.

The sample holds many counts of this clonotype. The chain carries TRBV24-1 and TRBJ2-3; D unclear. Germline CDR1 reads KGHDR; CDR2 reads SFDVKD. The length of the CDR3 is 16 residues. With 0 bases removed from V and 1 base from J, the gap between germline ends came to 10 bases. The chain's CDR3 is CATSDLTFGGTDTQYF. In nucleotides, the CDR3 is TGTGCCACCAGTGATTTGACTTTTGGTGGCACAGATACGCAGTATTTT.

The rearrangement links TRBV20-1 to TRBJ2-1; D is perhaps TRBD1 or TRBD2 (5 bases each). The germline CDR1 and CDR2 sequences are DFQATT and SNEGSKA (reference sequence). Trimming took 3 bases from V and 7 from J, leaving 25 bases between them. There are 17 residues in the CDR3. The CDR3 sequence: CSARGDASVTPGNEQFF. The CDR3 DNA sequence: TGCAGTGCTAGGGGGGATGCGAGCGTCACGCCGGGGAATGAGCAGTTCTTC.

The chain recombines TRBV9 with TRBJ2-5, with 7 bases identical to TRBD2. J lost 4 bases, V lost 0 bases, and 6 bases had no gene match. The CDR3 has 15 amino acids. Germline V CDR1 and CDR2: SGDLS, YYNGEE. CDR3 loop: CASSVEAGAVETQYF. The CDR3 nucleotides are TGTGCCAGCAGCGTAGAGGCGGGAGCTGTAGAGACCCAGTACTTC. Based on the CDR3 plus reference TRBV9 and TRBJ2-5, the full variable domain is DSGVTQTPKHLITATGQRVTLRCSPRSGDLSVYWYQQSLDQGLQFLIQYYNGEERAKGNILERFSAQQFPDLHSELNLSSLELGDSALYFCASSVEAGAVETQYFGPGTRLLVL.

In this sample, this clonotype turned up a few times. The rearrangement links TRBV28 to TRBJ1-1; D ambiguous. Germline V gene lookup returns CDR1 MDHEN and CDR2 SYDVKM. V lost 8 bases to trimming and J lost 1 base, with 11 bases between them. The CDR3 contains 13 residues. DNA of the CDR3: TGTGCCAGCCAGGTTTTTTGGAACACTGAAGCTTTCTTT. Translation gives CASQVFWNTEAFF.

V usage is TRBV24-1 and J usage is TRBJ1-1, with D maybe TRBD1 (6 bases). Germline CDR1 reads KGHDR; CDR2 reads SFDVKD. The CDR3 is made up of 14 amino acids. V was cut by 4 bases and J by 1 base, with 9 bases left in between. The CDR3 DNA is TGTGCCACCAGTGAAGCAGGGGAGAACACTGAAGCTTTCTTT. It encodes CATSEAGENTEAFF.

This chain connects TRBV11-2 to TRBJ1-4; D perhaps matches TRBD1 (5 bases). Trimming shortened V by 4 bases and J by 7 bases, and 13 bases separated the two germline ends. This CDR3 has 14 amino acids. Germline CDR1 reads SGHAT; CDR2 reads FQNNGV. The CDR3 here is CASSSNNQGEKLFF. CDR3 in DNA: TGTGCCAGCAGCTCAAACAATCAGGGTGAAAAACTGTTTTTT.

Ten or more counts support this clonotype. The rearrangement joins TRBV6-2 or TRBV6-3 to TRBJ2-7; D gene ambiguous. V lost 5 bases and J lost 6, with 8 bases in between. Looked up from germline, CDR1 is MNHEY and CDR2 is SVGEGT. The CDR3 is made up of 11 amino acids. The CDR3 DNA is TGTGCCAGCAGTCTCAAAGGCGAGCAGTACTTC. Amino acids: CASSLKGEQYF.

The chain uses TRBV24-1 and TRBJ2-5; unclear D gene. CDR3 length: 15 residues. Germline values: CDR1 KGHDR, CDR2 SFDVKD. The V end was cut by 3 bases, the J end by 1 base, with 11 bases between. The CDR3 nucleotides are TGTGCCACCAGTGATGCCCGGACGGCCCAAGAGACCCAGTACTTC. Translation gives CATSDARTAQETQYF.

J is TRBJ1-1 and V is TRBV3-1; no firm D call. Germline CDR1 LGHDT, CDR2 YNNKEL (reference sequence). Trimming took 1 base from V and 8 from J, leaving 20 bases between them. This CDR3 spans 16 amino acids. CDR3 bases: TGTGCCAGCAGCCAAGGCCCCCAGAGAGGTGCAGTCGAAGCTTTCTTT. Protein product: CASSQGPQRGAVEAFF.

J is TRBJ2-4 and V is TRBV6-1, with D possibly TRBD1 on 5 matching bases. Germline V lookup: CDR1 MNHNS, CDR2 SASEGT. Trimming left V 6 bases short and J 6 bases short, with 18 bases between. The CDR3 spans 15 residues. CDR3 sequence: CASSRTGAQGNIQYF. The CDR3 nucleotides read TGTGCCAGCAGCAGAACTGGGGCGCAGGGAAACATTCAGTACTTC.